The present TCR beta chain was sequenced within a study of low-dose radiotherapy and immunotherapy resistance in tumors. Time point meaning: before trial treatment. TCRs underwent approximately 20 PCR cycles of amplification with a constant-region primer and V-primer adapter. Each CDR3 protein is one row after TCRdb ran MiXCR on the reads. The data contain tens of thousands of distinct CDR3 sequences, about 12% of them singletons. Per the germline V gene, CDR1 is SGHRS and CDR2 is YFSETQ. The CDR3 sequence is 14 residues long. Trimming cost V 4 bases and J 6 bases; bases outside gene matches: 6. Sequences were derived from PBMCs, sampled before treatment. This chain links TRBV5-1 with TRBJ1-2, with 10 bases aligning to TRBD1. The TCR comes from a female donor with ovarian cancer. This chain's CDR3 is CASSPKGTGDGYTF. CDR3 nucleotides: TGCGCCAGCAGCCCTAAAGGGACAGGGGATGGCTACACCTTC.